Given below is one T cell receptor (beta chain) in context. The sample belongs to a study of blood T cell repertoires in COVID-19. CDR3 length equals 14 residues. V was pared by 2 bases and J by 4 bases, with 6 bases between. The germline V gene encodes CDR1 LNHDA and CDR2 SQIVND (reference sequence). Repertoires were generated with immunoSEQ multiplex PCR, while TCRdb's copy carries only in-frame clones and drops some. This sample has tens of thousands of clones, with about 90% found just once. This chain uses TRBV19 with TRBJ1-6; no firm D call. The TCR was taken from a human donor with active COVID-19. The donor label of this sample is uncertain. What was sequenced was peripheral blood. CDR3 nucleotide sequence: TGTGCCAGTAGTATACGGGGTTATAATTCACCCCTCCACTTT. Translated: CASSIRGYNSPLHF.